The 30 T cell receptor beta chains reported below all come from one sample, sequenced in a study of T cell changes during pregnancy in multiple sclerosis. Sequenced by immunoSEQ multiplex PCR; TCRdb stores in-frame clones only, minus some. The sample yields about 40,000 clones, around nine tenths seen once. Material: CD8+ T cells from peripheral blood mononuclear cells, obtained before pregnancy. Receptor source: a female donor with multiple sclerosis, enrolled in a pregnancy study.

This chain joins TRBV5-1 and TRBJ1-2; the match to TRBD1 covers 11 bases. V dropped 1 base and J dropped 4; count of bases not matched to a gene: 6. CDR3 length: 16 residues. The V gene's germline CDR1 is SGHRS and CDR2 YFSETQ. This CDR3 reads CASSLRGQGAGYGYTF. CDR3 DNA sequence: TGCGCCAGCAGCTTGCGCGGACAGGGGGCTGGCTATGGCTACACCTTC.

Worth noting for this clone: One end of the junction fails to match germline, which may point to a read error. J is TRBJ1-1 and V is TRBV7-2; D perhaps matches TRBD1 (5 bases). CDR1 SGHTA and CDR2 FQGNSA come from the germline V gene. This CDR3 is built from 13 residues. This CDR3 is CASSQDSETEAFF. The CDR3 DNA is TGCGCCAGCAGCCAAGACAGTGAAACTGAAGCTTTCTTT.

The rearrangement joins TRBV6-1 to TRBJ2-5; 8 positions match TRBD2. The germline gives CDR1 MNHNS, CDR2 SASEGT. The CDR3 has 15 residues. Losses at the gene ends were 6 bases for V and 5 bases for J; bases not matched to a gene: 11. The CDR3 coding sequence is TGTGCCAGCAGCTTCGGACTAGCCATAGGGGAGACCCAGTACTTC. It codes for CASSFGLAIGETQYF.

CDR3 region: CASSPRGGGQPQHF. The CDR3, as DNA: TGTGCCAGCAGCCCCCGGGGAGGTGGTCAGCCCCAGCATTTT. The chain links TRBV9 to TRBJ1-5; no reliable D call. Trimming removed 4 bases at V and 6 bases at J, with 14 bases between. From germline, CDR1 is SGDLS and CDR2 YYNGEE. This CDR3 is 14 amino acids long.

The V gene is TRBV19, the J gene TRBJ2-2, with D hard to call. The CDR3 covers 16 residues. The V gene's germline CDR1 is LNHDA and CDR2 SQIVND (reference sequence). Trimming shortened V by 8 bases and J by 4 bases, and 20 bases separated the two germline ends. DNA of the CDR3: TGTGCCAGTCGAACGCCATCAGATTTATCCACCGGGGAGCTGTTTTTT. This codes for CASRTPSDLSTGELFF.

V is TRBV2 and J is TRBJ2-1, with 9 bases fitting TRBD2. V lost 1 base and J lost 5; bases outside the gene matches: 6. From germline, CDR1 is SNHLY and CDR2 FYNNEI. CDR3 size: 16 residues. The chain's CDR3 is CASSEVGRLADNEQFF. For the CDR3, the DNA is TGTGCCAGCAGTGAAGTAGGACGACTAGCGGACAATGAGCAGTTCTTC.

V is TRBV27 and J is TRBJ2-3; 8 bases match TRBD2. This CDR3 spans 15 amino acids. After removal of 5 bases from V and 7 bases from J, the junction contained 11 bases not matched to a gene. Germline V lookup: CDR1 MNHEY, CDR2 SMNVEV (reference sequence). CDR3 DNA sequence: TGTGCCAGCAGTCCCCAAGCGGGAGAGTGGAATACGCAGTATTTT. Protein product: CASSPQAGEWNTQYF.

The gene calls are TRBV7-8 and TRBJ2-5; D possibly corresponds to TRBD1 (6 bases). V was clipped by 4 bases and J by 3 bases, with 12 bases between them. CDR3 length equals 14 residues. Germline V lookup: CDR1 SGHVS, CDR2 FQNEAQ. The CDR3 loop is CASSSTGLEETQYF. Here the CDR3 DNA reads TGTGCCAGCAGCTCTACAGGGTTAGAAGAGACCCAGTACTTC.

This sequence joins TRBV11-2 and TRBJ2-2, with TRBD1 matching over 8 bases. Germline V gives CDR1 SGHAT, CDR2 FQNNGV. The V and J ends lost 5 bases and 2 bases, in that order; junction bases with no gene match: 16. CDR3 length equals 19 residues. The CDR3 nucleotides read TGTGCCAGCAGCCCCGGGACAGGCTTAGCGCGCGACAACACCGGGGAGCTGTTTTTT. This translates into CASSPGTGLARDNTGELFF.

The J gene is TRBJ2-7, the V gene TRBV20-1; D possibly corresponds to TRBD2 (5 bases). The CDR3 runs to 11 residues. From germline, CDR1 is DFQATT and CDR2 SNEGSKA (reference sequence). V lost 3 bases to trimming and J lost 6 bases, with 9 bases between them. In DNA form, the CDR3 reads TGCAGTGCTAGTCGAGGGTTCGAGCAGTACTTC. This encodes CSASRGFEQYF.

In this sample, this clone turned up once. This chain links TRBV19 with TRBJ1-5; possibly TRBD1 for D (6 bases). V lost 2 bases to trimming and J lost 1 base, with 15 bases between them. The CDR3 consists of 17 residues. Germline CDR1 is LNHDA and CDR2 is SQIVND (reference sequence). The CDR3 DNA sequence: TGTGCCAGTAGTATATTGTCAGGGGCGATGAGCAATCAGCCCCAGCATTTT. Its protein product is CASSILSGAMSNQPQHF.

The gene calls are TRBV5-1 and TRBJ1-3; 10 bases are a match to TRBD1. Trimming took 4 bases from V and 7 from J; bases not matched to a gene: 8. CDR1 is SGHRS, CDR2 YFSETQ, per germline. The CDR3 has 15 amino acids. The CDR3 DNA is TGCGCCAGCAGCGCCGGGACAGGGGATGTCAACACCATATATTTT. Amino acids: CASSAGTGDVNTIYF.

This chain uses TRBV7-6 with TRBJ2-1; 7 bases map to TRBD2. Germline V lookup: CDR1 SGHVS, CDR2 FNYEAQ. The CDR3 sequence is 13 residues long. V lost 1 base, J lost 9 bases, and 3 bases stayed unmatched. In DNA form, the CDR3 reads TGTGCCAGCAGCTTAGGGGGGGGTAGTGAGCAGTTCTTC. Translated, it gives CASSLGGGSEQFF.

The chain combines TRBV4-1 with TRBJ1-1, with 8 nucleotides matching TRBD1. V shed 4 bases, J shed 1 base, and the junction held 5 bases outside the gene matches. Germline V gives CDR1 MGHRA, CDR2 YSYEKL. CDR3 length: 15 amino acids. The DNA for the CDR3 is TGCGCCAGCAGCCTCGGACAGGGAGGGAACACTGAAGCTTTCTTT. Translating it yields CASSLGQGGNTEAFF.

This clone was detected only once. This may come from a read error, since a much larger clone is one base off. Additional DNA sequences in this sample encode the identical CDR3. CDR3 loop: CASRITSGTTYEQYF. DNA for the CDR3: TGTGCCAGCAGAATAACTAGCGGGACAACCTACGAGCAGTACTTC. The chain couples TRBV27 to TRBJ2-7; 10 positions match TRBD2. With V trimmed by 6 bases and J by 2 bases, 7 bases remained unmatched. Germline-derived CDR1 and CDR2 are MNHEY and SMNVEV (reference sequence). The CDR3 runs 15 residues.

This chain connects TRBV4-3 to TRBJ2-3; 9 nucleotides match TRBD1. J lost 6 bases, V lost 1 base, and 5 bases had no gene match. CDR1 and CDR2 from the germline V gene are LGHNA and YSLEER. This CDR3 is 15 amino acids long. CDR3 region: CASSQANRGLDTQYF. The CDR3 coding sequence is TGCGCCAGCAGCCAAGCCAACAGGGGGCTGGATACGCAGTATTTT.

The chain employs TRBV14 and TRBJ1-1; D is unclear. Deletions cut 1 base from V and 0 bases from J, with 6 bases between. The CDR3 runs to 14 residues. Per the germline V gene, CDR1 is SGHDN and CDR2 is FVKESK. CDR3 bases: TGTGCCAGCAGCCAAGGGCACGTGAACACTGAAGCTTTCTTT. Amino acid sequence: CASSQGHVNTEAFF.

This clone showed up just a few times. The rearrangement links TRBV7-2 to TRBJ2-1; unclear D gene. V lost 1 base to trimming and J lost 5 bases, with 15 bases between them. Looked up from germline, CDR1 is SGHTA and CDR2 is FQGNSA. The CDR3 totals 16 residues. CDR3 loop: CASSLVLGTYDNEQFF. The CDR3 bases are TGTGCCAGCAGCTTAGTTCTAGGAACCTACGACAATGAGCAGTTCTTC.

The table lists this clone with a few counts. This chain links TRBV7-9 with TRBJ1-1; the match to TRBD1 covers 7 bases. The CDR3 length is 16 residues. The V gene's germline CDR1 is SEHNR and CDR2 FQNEAQ (reference sequence). Trimming removed 4 bases from V and 0 bases from J; junction bases left unmatched: 8. This CDR3 reads CASSSSWGQLNTEAFF. CDR3 coding DNA: TGTGCCAGCAGCTCGAGCTGGGGACAGCTGAACACTGAAGCTTTCTTT.

The chain combines TRBV5-4 with TRBJ2-1; 11 bases match TRBD2. This CDR3 has 18 residues. Germline V gene data show CDR1 as SGHNT and CDR2 as YYREEE (reference sequence). Germline trimming cut 0 bases from V and 3 bases from J; bases unmatched to any gene: 8. The CDR3 DNA is TGTGCCAGCAGCTTGGAGCAACTGGGACTAGCGGTCTACAATGAGCAGTTCTTC. Translating gives CASSLEQLGLAVYNEQFF.

The V gene is TRBV28, the J gene TRBJ1-5; 8 bases line up with TRBD1. CDR3 size: 17 residues. Trimming took 3 bases from V and 2 from J; bases not matched to a gene: 9. CDR1 MDHEN and CDR2 SYDVKM come from the germline V gene. The CDR3 nucleotides are TGTGCCAGCAGTTTCGTGGCGCAGGGGGCAGGCAATCAGCCCCAGCATTTT. Translating gives CASSFVAQGAGNQPQHF.

The rearrangement uses TRBV7-2 and TRBJ1-1, with TRBD1 matching 7 bases. V lost 1 base, J lost 1 base, and 3 bases stayed unmatched. The CDR3 length is 15 residues. Germline-derived CDR1 and CDR2 are SGHTA and FQGNSA. For the CDR3, the DNA is TGTGCCAGCAGCTTAGGAGGGGGCGCGAACACTGAAGCTTTCTTT. Translation: CASSLGGGANTEAFF.

This chain links TRBV19 with TRBJ2-1; 11 bases align to TRBD2. The ends lost 4 bases at V and 7 bases at J; junction bases unmatched: 3. CDR1 and CDR2 (germline): LNHDA, SQIVND (reference sequence). The CDR3 has 14 amino acids. DNA of the CDR3: TGTGCCAGTAGTAGGCTAGCGGGAGGTAATGAGCAGTTCTTC. Translated, it gives CASSRLAGGNEQFF.

V and J are TRBV5-6 and TRBJ2-7, with 9 bases that match TRBD1. The germline gives CDR1 SGHDT, CDR2 YYEEEE. The CDR3 extends over 14 amino acids. J gave up 4 bases and V 0 bases, and 2 bases lay outside the gene matches. The CDR3 nucleotides read TGTGCCAGCAGCTTGGGGGACAGGGCGTACGAGCAGTACTTC. This sequence encodes CASSLGDRAYEQYF.

This rearrangement joins TRBV27 to TRBJ2-7; D ambiguous. V was clipped by 5 bases and J by 5 bases, with 7 bases between them. Germline loops: CDR1 MNHEY, CDR2 SMNVEV (reference sequence). The length of the CDR3 is 11 residues. The CDR3 spells CASSRANEQYF. The DNA of the CDR3 is TGTGCCAGCAGTCGAGCAAACGAGCAGTACTTC.

The chain joins TRBV9 to TRBJ1-3, with a weak D call TRBD1 (6 bases). The CDR3 length is 13 residues. Germline CDR1 SGDLS, CDR2 YYNGEE. The V gene lost 3 bases and the J gene lost 8 bases, with 12 bases spanning the gap. CDR3 protein: CASSAGALDTIYF. CDR3 coding DNA: TGTGCCAGCAGCGCAGGGGCCCTGGACACCATATATTTT.

V gene TRBV11-2 combines with J gene TRBJ2-5; D is unclear. This CDR3 region has 12 residues. Per the germline V gene, CDR1 is SGHAT and CDR2 is FQNNGV. Trimming stripped 5 bases from V and 1 base from J, with 5 bases between. The CDR3 bases are TGTGCCAGCAGCCCTACCCAAGAGACCCAGTACTTC. It is translated as CASSPTQETQYF.

The chain is built from TRBV6-5 and TRBJ2-7; TRBD1 might be the D (6 bases). V gave up 2 bases and J gave up 7 bases, with 12 bases separating them. CDR1 is MNHEY and CDR2 is SVGAGI in the germline V gene. There are 13 residues in the CDR3. CDR3 protein: CASSYPQGKEQYF. The CDR3 DNA reads as TGTGCCAGCAGTTACCCGCAGGGGAAGGAGCAGTACTTC.

V and J are TRBV7-6 and TRBJ2-1, with D uncertain. CDR3 size: 16 residues. The germline V and J ends were trimmed by 1 base and 2 bases, with 12 bases remaining between them. Germline CDR1 reads SGHVS; CDR2 reads FNYEAQ. CDR3: CASSLELSPTYNEQFF. CDR3 DNA: TGTGCCAGCAGCTTAGAGCTAAGTCCTACCTACAATGAGCAGTTCTTC.

V gene TRBV6-5 combines with J gene TRBJ1-5, with 8 bases identical to TRBD1. Germline CDR1 MNHEY, CDR2 SVGAGI. There are 15 residues in the CDR3. J lost 2 bases, V lost 6 bases, and 6 bases had no gene match. The CDR3 DNA sequence: TGTGCCAGCAGAGTACAGGGGGGCGGCAATCAGCCCCAGCATTTT. It specifies CASRVQGGGNQPQHF.